The 24 T cell receptor beta chains presented below share a single source sample, sequenced in a study of cytomegalovirus exposure and HLA in healthy donors. The study ran its PCR with 60 Vbeta and 13 Jbeta primers. Assay: immunoSEQ multiplex PCR; the TCRdb copy retains only in-frame clones and omits some. The profile covers hundreds of thousands of clones, with nearly 80% appearing a single time and 1.5% to 2% taken by the ten largest. The specimen sequenced was PBMCs. The source of these receptors is a man aged 18 to 30 in good health and CMV-seronegative.

The chain recombines TRBV15 with TRBJ2-3; 7 nucleotides align to TRBD2. V dropped 0 bases and J dropped 1; count of bases not matched to a gene: 4. This CDR3 contains 16 residues. Germline V lookup: CDR1 LNHNV, CDR2 YYDKDF (reference sequence). CDR3 nucleotides: TGTGCCACCAGCAGAGATGGGGGGGAAGGCACAGATACGCAGTATTTT. Protein: CATSRDGGEGTDTQYF.

The chain couples TRBV30 to TRBJ1-5; 8 nucleotides line up with TRBD1. Germline trimming cut 0 bases from V and 3 bases from J; bases unmatched to any gene: 10. There are 17 residues in the CDR3. Germline V CDR1 and CDR2: GTSNPN, SVGIG (reference sequence). Here the CDR3 reads CAWSVGQGDPFNQPQHF. In DNA form, the CDR3 reads TGTGCCTGGAGTGTCGGACAGGGAGACCCCTTCAATCAGCCCCAGCATTTT.

The rearrangement uses TRBV5-4 and TRBJ2-2, with 12 bases identical to TRBD2. V trimming: 4 bases; J trimming: 1 base; junction bases outside the gene matches: 5. The CDR3 is 17 amino acids. Germline CDR1 and CDR2: SGHNT and YYREEE (reference sequence). This CDR3 reads CASSPGLAGKNTGELFF. The CDR3 region has the DNA TGTGCCAGCAGCCCTGGACTAGCGGGGAAGAACACCGGGGAGCTGTTTTTT.

This chain uses TRBV19 with TRBJ2-1; TRBD2 matches 10 bases. The CDR3 has 17 amino acids. V was clipped by 6 bases and J by 0 bases; unmatched bases: 8. Looked up from germline, CDR1 is LNHDA and CDR2 is SQIVND (reference sequence). CDR3 bases: TGTGCCAGTAGATTAGAGCGGGAGGGACCCTCCTACAATGAGCAGTTCTTC. Its protein is CASRLEREGPSYNEQFF.

V is TRBV6-4 and J is TRBJ2-3, with 13 bases identical to TRBD2. The CDR3 loop spans 14 amino acids. The germline V gene encodes CDR1 MRHNA and CDR2 SNTAGT. V lost 4 bases to trimming and J lost 5 bases; unmatched junction nucleotides: 0. The CDR3 protein is CASSGLAGGDTQYF. The CDR3 DNA reads TGTGCCAGCAGTGGACTAGCGGGAGGAGATACGCAGTATTTT.

This chain connects TRBV10-3 to TRBJ2-3; 7 bases fit TRBD1. Germline CDR1 and CDR2: ENHRY and SYGVKD. The J segment lost 0 bases and the V segment lost 2 bases, leaving 2 bases of the junction unmatched. The CDR3 runs to 15 residues. The CDR3 coding sequence is TGTGCCATCAGTGAGCCGGGACAGAGCACAGATACGCAGTATTTT. Encoded protein: CAISEPGQSTDTQYF.

Notes on this clone: The germline gene is not matched at one end of the junction; a read error may be the cause. The chain joins TRBV6-1 to TRBJ2-7, with 7 bases aligning to TRBD1. CDR1 and CDR2 (germline): MNHNS, SASEGT. CDR3 length equals 10 residues. This CDR3 is CASSHDRADF. The CDR3 DNA reads as TGTGCCAGCAGCCACGACAGGGCGGACTTC.

The table lists this clone with a count of one. The chain combines TRBV9 with TRBJ1-5; 7 bases are a match to TRBD1. The CDR3 has 15 amino acids. Unmatched junction bases numbered 6, after V lost 3 bases and J lost 3 bases. The germline CDR1 and CDR2 sequences are SGDLS and YYNGEE. CDR3 region: CASSDSGQNNQPQHF. CDR3 sequence (DNA): TGTGCCAGCAGCGACTCGGGACAGAACAATCAGCCCCAGCATTTT.

The chain links TRBV19 to TRBJ1-1; the D is unclear. The length of the CDR3 is 14 residues. Trimming left V 7 bases short and J 5 bases short, with 17 bases between. In germline, CDR1 is LNHDA, CDR2 SQIVND (reference sequence). This chain's CDR3 is CASTPEGTRTEAFF. The CDR3 DNA sequence: TGTGCCAGTACCCCAGAGGGCACCCGAACTGAAGCTTTCTTT.

V gene TRBV4-1 combines with J gene TRBJ2-7; TRBD1 is a possible D gene (5 bases). Trimming took off 0 bases at V and 0 bases at J, with 9 bases between the two ends. Germline V CDR1 and CDR2: MGHRA, YSYEKL. The CDR3 runs 15 residues. This CDR3 reads CASSQEGGASYEQYF. The CDR3 nucleotides read TGCGCCAGCAGCCAAGAGGGTGGGGCCTCCTACGAGCAGTACTTC.

The gene calls are TRBV30 and TRBJ2-1; D may be TRBD2 (6 bases). The V gene's germline CDR1 is GTSNPN and CDR2 SVGIG (reference sequence). V gave up 8 bases and J gave up 7 bases, with 30 bases separating them. This CDR3 spans 17 amino acids. CDR3 amino acids: CAGEARGPPLMVNEQFF. The CDR3 nucleotides read TGTGCCGGGGAGGCCCGGGGACCACCCCTAATGGTGAATGAGCAGTTCTTC. Full variable domain (outside the CDR3, taken from reference TRBV30 and TRBJ2-1): SQTIHQWPATLVQPVGSPLSLECTVEGTSNPNLYWYRQAAGRGLQLLFYSVGIGQISSEVPQNLSASRPQDRQFILSSKKLLLSDSGFYLCAGEARGPPLMVNEQFFGPGTRLTVL.

This clone was counted only a few times. The genes are TRBV6-5 and TRBJ2-1; 7 nucleotides agree with TRBD2. CDR1 is MNHEY, CDR2 SVGAGI, per germline. V shed 0 bases and J 12 bases; nucleotides not matched to a gene: 2. The CDR3 sequence is 12 residues long. The CDR3 nucleotides are TGTGCCAGCAGTTACTCAACGGGGGGGCAGTTCTTC. Translation gives CASSYSTGGQFF.

V and J are TRBV28 and TRBJ2-1; maybe TRBD1 (6 bases). V was cut by 8 bases and J by 1 base, with 12 bases left in between. Germline CDR1 reads MDHEN; CDR2 reads SYDVKM. This CDR3 is built from 14 residues. The CDR3 DNA is TGTGCCAGCCAGGACAGAGCGTCCTACAATGAGCAGTTCTTC. It specifies CASQDRASYNEQFF.

The chain recombines TRBV6-5 with TRBJ2-7; D possibly corresponds to TRBD1 (6 bases). The CDR3 is 14 residues long. The ends were cut back, 0 bases at V and 3 bases at J, with 9 bases in the middle. Germline V CDR1 and CDR2: MNHEY, SVGAGI. The CDR3 DNA follows: TGTGCCAGCAGTTACTCCCCGACAGGCTACGAGCAGTACTTC. Amino acid sequence: CASSYSPTGYEQYF.

The chain is built from TRBV30 and TRBJ1-2, with a tentative D call TRBD1 (5 bases). CDR1 is GTSNPN and CDR2 is SVGIG in the germline V gene (reference sequence). The CDR3 runs 13 residues. Trimming removed 2 bases at V and 6 bases at J, with 13 bases between. The CDR3 sequence: CAWSIQGSNGYTF. The DNA of the CDR3 is TGTGCCTGGAGTATCCAGGGTAGTAATGGCTACACCTTC.

The V and J genes are TRBV5-5 and TRBJ2-5; tentative D call: TRBD1 (8 bases). The CDR3 sequence is 16 residues long. V gave up 0 bases and J gave up 2 bases, with 14 bases separating them. Germline V CDR1 and CDR2: SGHKS, YYEKEE (reference sequence). This CDR3 is CASSLGDRGGQETQYF. The CDR3 coding sequence is TGTGCCAGCAGCTTGGGTGACAGGGGAGGGCAAGAGACCCAGTACTTC.

The chain recombines TRBV5-8 with TRBJ1-6; unclear D gene. Germline V gene lookup returns CDR1 SGHTS and CDR2 YDEGEE. The length of the CDR3 is 15 residues. V lost 5 bases to trimming and J lost 3 bases, with 12 bases between them. In DNA, the CDR3 is TGTGCCAGCAGTAAAGTCTCCTACTATAATTCACCCCTCCACTTT. As protein: CASSKVSYYNSPLHF.

The rearrangement joins TRBV5-1 to TRBJ2-7; maybe TRBD2 (6 bases). Trimming removed 0 bases at V and 2 bases at J, with 15 bases between. CDR1 SGHRS and CDR2 YFSETQ come from the germline V gene. CDR3 length: 16 residues. Here the CDR3 reads CASSLGGGGGAYEQYF. Here the CDR3 DNA reads TGCGCCAGCAGCTTGGGAGGTGGTGGAGGGGCCTACGAGCAGTACTTC.

V and J are TRBV30 and TRBJ2-7, with TRBD2 identical over 8 bases. Trimming cost V 4 bases and J 3 bases; bases outside gene matches: 11. This CDR3 region has 15 residues. Germline lookup yields CDR1 GTSNPN and CDR2 SVGIG (reference sequence). The CDR3 reads CAWMRGGGTSYEQYF. The CDR3 DNA reads TGTGCCTGGATGCGAGGCGGGGGGACCAGCTACGAGCAGTACTTC.

The chain has TRBV5-4 and TRBJ2-7; tentatively, D is TRBD2 (6 bases). V was pared by 4 bases and J by 6 bases, with 23 bases between. The CDR3 is 16 amino acids. CDR1 SGHNT and CDR2 YYREEE come from the germline V gene (reference sequence). Here the CDR3 DNA reads TGTGCCAGCAGCCCACGGTGGTCGACCCACGGGAGCGAGCAGTACTTC. It translates to CASSPRWSTHGSEQYF.

The CDR3, as DNA: TGCGCCAGCAGCTCACGTCTTCAGGAACTTAATGAAAAACTGTTTTTT. Amino acids: CASSSRLQELNEKLFF. The chain carries TRBV5-1 and TRBJ1-4, with D unclear. V shed 3 bases and J shed 4 bases, with 16 bases lying between them. This CDR3 contains 16 residues. CDR1 and CDR2 (germline): SGHRS, YFSETQ. Based on the CDR3 plus reference TRBV5-1 and TRBJ1-4, the full variable domain is KAGVTQTPRYLIKTRGQQVTLSCSPISGHRSVSWYQQTPGQGLQFLFEYFSETQRNKGNFPGRFSGRQFSNSRSEMNVSTLELGDSALYLCASSSRLQELNEKLFFGSGTQLSVL.

The chain combines TRBV28 with TRBJ2-7; a weak D match, TRBD1 (6 bases). This CDR3 is built from 13 residues. V lost 7 bases to trimming and J lost 2 bases, with 12 bases between them. The germline gives CDR1 MDHEN, CDR2 SYDVKM. The CDR3 bases are TGTGCCAGCACCCCCAGGGGCCCCTACGAGCAGTACTTC. Protein: CASTPRGPYEQYF.

The chain carries TRBV28 and TRBJ2-6, with a possible D match to TRBD1 (6 bases). Trimming pared 6 bases from V and 0 bases from J, leaving 9 bases between. CDR3 size: 15 residues. Looked up from germline, CDR1 is MDHEN and CDR2 is SYDVKM. The CDR3 is CASRGQYSGANVLTF. DNA for the CDR3: TGTGCCAGCAGAGGACAGTACTCTGGGGCCAACGTCCTGACTTTC.

The J gene is TRBJ2-1, the V gene TRBV6-5, with 8 bases lining up with TRBD2. The CDR3 is made up of 14 amino acids. The germline gives CDR1 MNHEY, CDR2 SVGAGI. The J segment lost 4 bases and the V segment lost 5 bases, leaving 4 bases of the junction unmatched. The CDR3 reads CASSDSGEYNEQFF. The CDR3 coding sequence is TGTGCCAGCAGTGATAGCGGGGAGTACAATGAGCAGTTCTTC.